The rows below give T cell receptor beta chains drawn from one sample of a study of shared clonotypes between healthy human individuals. Sequencing used immunoSEQ multiplex PCR; TCRdb keeps in-frame clones, though not all of them. The repertoire holds approximately 1.9 million clones, with around 93% as singletons. Sequencing input: naive CD8+ T cells from PBMCs. The receptors were gathered from a young man in good health. Some clones in this sample may be carry-over from other donors' samples. Each CDR3 is given with its conserved first and last residue. A D gene is named only where the DNA matches it firmly. Expanded clones get a size class; other rows say once, few or many, or leave the size out.

clone_size	d_call	cdr3_length	v_call	j_call	cdr3_aa	cdr3_nt
-	-	16	TRBV19	TRBJ2-5	CASSLLYLLGQETQYF	TGTGCCAGTAGTCTACTGTATCTCTTGGGCCAAGAGACCCAGTACTTC
-	-	15	TRBV5-1	TRBJ2-1	CASSLEGGSYNEQFF	TGCGCCAGCAGCTTAGAAGGCGGCTCTTACAATGAGCAGTTCTTC
-	TRBD2	16	TRBV13	TRBJ2-3	CASSSGLAGVRDTQYF	TGTGCCAGCAGCTCAGGACTAGCGGGAGTGCGAGATACGCAGTATTTT
-	-	15	TRBV4-1	TRBJ2-3	CASSQGPGTSDTQYF	TGCGCCAGCAGCCAAGGGCCAGGTACATCAGATACGCAGTATTTT
-	-	17	TRBV5-8	TRBJ2-6	CASTWRSGSRGANVLTF	TGTGCCAGCACCTGGCGCTCGGGGTCGAGAGGGGCCAACGTCCTGACTTTC
-	TRBD2	16	TRBV5-6	TRBJ2-3	CASSTPRAGVPDTQYF	TGTGCCAGCAGCACCCCCCGCGCGGGAGTCCCAGATACGCAGTATTTT
-	-	13	TRBV25-1	TRBJ1-2	CASSVRADYGYTF	TGTGCCAGCAGTGTCAGGGCCGACTATGGCTACACCTTC
-	TRBD2	14	TRBV30	TRBJ2-7	CAWIPWRESYEQYF	TGTGCCTGGATCCCCTGGCGGGAGTCCTACGAGCAGTACTTC
once	TRBD2	13	TRBV7-9	TRBJ2-5	CASRTSGQETQYF	TGTGCCAGCCGGACTAGCGGCCAAGAGACCCAGTACTTC
-	-	15	TRBV2	TRBJ1-4	CASSLRTDNMEKLFF	TGTGCCAGCAGTCTGCGGACCGATAACATGGAAAAACTGTTTTTT
-	-	14	TRBV27	TRBJ2-1	CASSLRLAYNEQFF	TGTGCCAGCAGTTTAAGGCTAGCTTACAATGAGCAGTTCTTC
-	-	16	TRBV7-2	TRBJ2-7	CASSAMSAGKSYEQYF	TGTGCCAGCAGCGCGATGAGTGCGGGAAAATCCTACGAGCAGTACTTC
-	-	15	TRBV18	TRBJ2-7	CASSPERGLGWEQYF	TGTGCCAGCTCACCAGAACGGGGGCTCGGGTGGGAGCAGTACTTC
-	TRBD1	14	TRBV7-9	TRBJ1-4	CASSLDRGWEKLFF	TGTGCCAGCAGCTTAGACAGGGGTTGGGAAAAACTGTTTTTT
-	TRBD2	18	TRBV7-2	TRBJ2-1	CASSFPVFPAGSYNEQFF	TGTGCCAGCAGCTTCCCCGTGTTTCCAGCGGGGTCCTACAATGAGCAGTTCTTC
-	TRBD1	19	TRBV7-9	TRBJ1-6	CASSSRDSVRSSYNSPLHF	TGTGCCAGCAGCTCCCGGGACAGCGTCCGGAGCTCCTATAATTCACCCCTCCACTTT
once	-	14	TRBV11-2	TRBJ2-7	CASSLTRGEAEQYF	TGTGCCAGCAGCCTAACCAGGGGGGAGGCCGAGCAGTACTTC
-	-	14	TRBV10-3	TRBJ1-5	CAIADVSSNQPQHF	TGTGCCATCGCCGACGTGAGTTCTAATCAGCCCCAGCATTTT
-	-	15	TRBV27	TRBJ1-1	CASSLSLWGRSEAFF	TGTGCCAGCAGTTTATCTCTGTGGGGGAGAAGTGAAGCTTTCTTT
-	-	12	TRBV4-3	TRBJ2-1	CASSRGDNEQFF	TGCGCCAGCAGCCGGGGCGACAATGAGCAGTTCTTC
-	-	14	TRBV7-9	TRBJ1-5	CASSLPGINQPQHF	TGTGCCAGCAGCTTGCCAGGGATCAATCAGCCCCAGCATTTT
-	-	16	TRBV27	TRBJ2-3	CASSLVLPGVTDTQYF	TGTGCCAGCAGTTTGGTTCTTCCAGGGGTAACAGATACGCAGTATTTT
-	-	13	TRBV7-8	TRBJ2-6	CASAVAGANVLTF	TGTGCCAGCGCAGTGGCTGGGGCCAACGTCCTGACTTTC
-	-	19	TRBV14	TRBJ2-7	CASSQDVRGGSGPPYEQYF	TGTGCCAGCAGCCAAGACGTTCGTGGGGGGTCGGGGCCGCCTTACGAGCAGTACTTC
-	-	13	TRBV9	TRBJ2-7	CASSVEPRYEQYF	TGTGCCAGCAGCGTAGAACCCCGCTACGAGCAGTACTTC
-	-	13	TRBV7-9	TRBJ2-7	CASSRDDSYEQYF	TGTGCCAGCAGCCGGGACGACTCCTACGAGCAGTACTTC